Listed below are T cell receptor beta chains from one sample, sequenced in a study of blood T cell repertoires in COVID-19. The assay was immunoSEQ multiplex PCR, and TCRdb's table has in-frame clones only and misses some. The table lists 90,000 to 110,000 clones, 85% of them singletons. What was sequenced was peripheral blood. Receptor source: a man between 50 and 59 years old with acute or convalescent COVID-19. Both conserved end residues are part of each CDR3. A row's size may be missing; if present it is once, few, many or a size class.

clone_size j_call v_call cdr3_aa
. TRBJ2-5 TRBV18 CASSAGQKETQYF
once TRBJ2-2 TRBV5-1 CASTIRTSGGRPNTGELFF
. TRBJ2-7 TRBV28 CASSLLGQGSYEQYF
once TRBJ2-7 TRBV27 CASSRGQGGYEQYF
. TRBJ2-7 TRBV6-6 CASTDSYEQYF
. TRBJ1-3 TRBV28 CASSEQGPGNTIYF
. TRBJ2-7 TRBV5-6 CASSLTARRTTYEQYF
. TRBJ2-1 TRBV4-2 CASSQRSGNNEQFF
. TRBJ2-5 TRBV6-5 CASRQAAKTQYF
few TRBJ1-1 TRBV7-3 CASSLNMADTEAFF
. TRBJ2-1 TRBV5-6 CASSPMGRNEQFF
. TRBJ1-1 TRBV7-3 CASSPELDTEAFF
few TRBJ1-1 TRBV7-7 CASSPMTGMNTEAFF
. TRBJ1-2 TRBV7-9 CASSFGHRDINYGYTF
. TRBJ1-2 TRBV7-2 CASSFRGGHYGYTF
many TRBJ1-5 TRBV2 CASSKRQTRTGQPQHF
. TRBJ2-1 TRBV19 CASMGRARGDEQFF
. TRBJ1-3 TRBV5-4 CASSLGGDRAGNTIYF
. TRBJ1-5 TRBV19 CASSMATSNQPQHF
. TRBJ1-1 TRBV6-5 CASTGYTEAFF
. TRBJ1-2 TRBV29-1 CSGRQGLNYGYTF
. TRBJ1-2 TRBV2 CASSLNDGYTF
. TRBJ2-3 TRBV10-3 CAISDSSGGLTDTQYF
. TRBJ2-1 TRBV14 CASSQVGTYNEQFF
. TRBJ2-7 TRBV7-9 CASSLSGTGVHEQYF
. TRBJ1-2 TRBV19 CASSIDRDRDNYGYTF
. TRBJ1-1 TRBV5-1 CASSPGQGNTEAFF
few TRBJ1-5 TRBV7-8 CASSLGQGYSNQPQHF
. TRBJ2-7 TRBV28 CASSLALAGLNYEQYF
. TRBJ1-2 TRBV11-2 CASSPSMENGVKRVYGYTF